Presented here are 27 T cell receptor beta chains from one specimen sequenced in a study of T cell changes during pregnancy in multiple sclerosis. The table came from immunoSEQ multiplex PCR; TCRdb's copy has only in-frame clones and leaves some out. The sample lists some 22,000 clones, around 87% seen once, with under 1.1% in the top ten. Source: CD4+ T cells from peripheral blood mononuclear cells, taken in the second trimester of pregnancy. The origin of the receptors is a female donor in good health, enrolled as a control in a pregnancy study.

The V and J genes are TRBV7-9 and TRBJ2-1; TRBD2 matches 7 bases. Germline CDR1 and CDR2: SEHNR and FQNEAQ (reference sequence). Trimming took 7 bases from V and 5 from J; bases not matched to a gene: 5. The CDR3 is 13 residues long. For the CDR3, the DNA is TGTGCCAGCAATTGGGGGGGGGACAATGAGCAGTTCTTC. Amino acids: CASNWGGDNEQFF.

The chain links TRBV29-1 to TRBJ2-5; D unresolved. The CDR3 has 10 amino acids. Germline CDR1 is SQVTM and CDR2 is ANQGSEA. Trimming left V 4 bases short and J 2 bases short, with 2 bases between. The DNA of the CDR3 is TGCAGCGTTGCTCAAGAGACCCAGTACTTC. Encoded protein: CSVAQETQYF.

V is TRBV30 and J is TRBJ2-1; D unresolved. V lost 2 bases and J lost 9, with 14 bases in between. The CDR3 spans 13 residues. Germline V CDR1 and CDR2: GTSNPN, SVGIG (reference sequence). In nucleotides, the CDR3 is TGTGCCTGGAGTCCTAATCCGAGGAGTGAGCAGTTCTTC. This encodes CAWSPNPRSEQFF.

The gene calls are TRBV6-6 and TRBJ1-1; possible D gene TRBD1, 6 bases. V gave up 2 bases and J gave up 1 base, with 8 bases separating them. There are 14 residues in the CDR3. The germline CDR1 and CDR2 sequences are MNHNY and SVGAGI (reference sequence). This CDR3 is CASSYGQPNTEAFF. In DNA, the CDR3 is TGTGCCAGCAGTTACGGACAGCCGAACACTGAAGCTTTCTTT.

This clone was found once. The V gene is TRBV29-1, the J gene TRBJ2-7; TRBD1 matches at 7 bases. V dropped 3 bases and J dropped 2; count of bases not matched to a gene: 13. The CDR3 sequence is 16 residues long. The germline CDR1 and CDR2 sequences are SQVTM and ANQGSEA. The CDR3 protein is CSVEASLLGGAYEQYF. Here the CDR3 DNA reads TGCAGCGTTGAGGCGAGCCTCCTAGGGGGCGCCTACGAGCAGTACTTC.

The CDR3, as DNA: TGTGCCAGCAGTACCGTCAGGGAAGCTTTCTTT. Its translation: CASSTVREAFF. The rearrangement uses TRBV28 and TRBJ1-1; D unresolved. Germline CDR1 reads MDHEN; CDR2 reads SYDVKM. Trimming removed 5 bases at V and 8 bases at J, with 9 bases between. This CDR3 has 11 residues.

The chain carries TRBV4-1 and TRBJ2-3; D perhaps matches TRBD2 (5 bases). V was trimmed by 1 base and J by 0 bases, leaving 17 bases between them. Germline V CDR1 and CDR2: MGHRA, YSYEKL. The CDR3 totals 18 residues. CDR3 DNA: TGCGCCAGCAGCCAAGGTGACGGGCCGGGCGGGAGCACAGATACGCAGTATTTT. Protein sequence: CASSQGDGPGGSTDTQYF.

This sequence joins TRBV19 and TRBJ1-2, with 11 nucleotides matching TRBD1. The ends lost 5 bases at V and 3 bases at J; junction bases unmatched: 8. The CDR3 contains 16 residues. The V gene's germline CDR1 is LNHDA and CDR2 SQIVND (reference sequence). As DNA, the CDR3 is TGTGCCAGTAGTTCCGGACAGGGGGCGGGACACTATGGCTACACCTTC. Its translation is CASSSGQGAGHYGYTF.

Only one count was recorded for this clone. The chain combines TRBV7-2 with TRBJ1-1; D is possibly TRBD1 (6 bases). This CDR3 has 13 amino acids. Per the germline V gene, CDR1 is SGHTA and CDR2 is FQGNSA. Trimming shortened V by 5 bases and J by 4 bases, and 11 bases separated the two germline ends. The CDR3 bases are TGTGCCAGCAGCGCACAGGGTTTCACTGAAGCTTTCTTT. Its translation: CASSAQGFTEAFF. The whole variable domain, remainder taken from reference TRBV7-2 and TRBJ1-1, is GAGVSQSPSNKVTEKGKDVELRCDPISGHTALYWYRQSLGQGLEFLIYFQGNSAPDKSGLPSDRFSAERTGGSVSTLTIQRTQQEDSAVYLCASSAQGFTEAFFGQGTRLTVV.

The chain combines TRBV6-5 with TRBJ2-7, with 9 nucleotides matching TRBD1. In germline, CDR1 is MNHEY, CDR2 SVGAGI. The CDR3 is made up of 15 amino acids. V lost 5 bases to trimming and J lost 2 bases; unmatched junction nucleotides: 7. CDR3 in DNA: TGTGCCAGCAGTACTCGAGGACAGGGGACCTACGAGCAGTACTTC. Encoded protein: CASSTRGQGTYEQYF.

The chain combines TRBV5-1 with TRBJ2-7, with 10 nucleotides matching TRBD1. Germline values: CDR1 SGHRS, CDR2 YFSETQ. This CDR3 contains 15 residues. The V gene end was trimmed by 3 bases and the J gene end by 5 bases; junction bases not matched to a gene: 8. The CDR3 DNA reads TGCGCCAGCAGCTCCGAGGGACAGGGGACCAACGAGCAGTACTTC. Translated, it gives CASSSEGQGTNEQYF.

The chain couples TRBV11-3 to TRBJ2-1; possibly TRBD2 for D (7 bases). The V gene lost 1 base and the J gene lost 3 bases, with 10 bases spanning the gap. The CDR3 contains 15 residues. Germline assignment: CDR1 SGHNT and CDR2 YENEEA. The DNA of the CDR3 is TGTGCCAGCAGCTTAGCAGGGGAGGGCTACAATGAGCAGTTCTTC. Its protein is CASSLAGEGYNEQFF.

V and J are TRBV19 and TRBJ2-6; unclear D gene. The V end lost 6 bases, the J end lost 4 bases, and 13 bases lay between the germline ends. The germline CDR1 and CDR2 sequences are LNHDA and SQIVND (reference sequence). The CDR3 has 15 residues. The CDR3 sequence: CASSEIVAGANVLTF. CDR3 nucleotides: TGTGCCAGTAGCGAAATTGTGGCAGGGGCCAACGTCCTGACTTTC.

J is TRBJ2-3 and V is TRBV6-5, with a possible D match to TRBD1 (6 bases). The germline V gene encodes CDR1 MNHEY and CDR2 SVGAGI. The V and J ends lost 2 bases and 4 bases respectively, with 16 bases between them. The CDR3 runs to 16 residues. In DNA form, the CDR3 reads TGTGCCAGCAGTTACGATGGGGGCAGGGGATCAGATACGCAGTATTTT. It encodes CASSYDGGRGSDTQYF.

This chain connects TRBV7-2 to TRBJ2-2; TRBD1 aligns across 7 bases. Germline CDR1 is SGHTA and CDR2 is FQGNSA. The ends lost 1 base at V and 4 bases at J; junction bases unmatched: 0. The CDR3 sequence is 14 residues long. For the CDR3, the DNA is TGTGCCAGCAGCTTAGGACAGGGCACCGGGGAGCTGTTTTTT. Translated: CASSLGQGTGELFF.

The sample holds a few counts of this clone. The CDR3 DNA follows: TGTGCCAGCAGTTACGAGAACAGGGCTAGCTATGGCTACACCTTC. Amino acids: CASSYENRASYGYTF. The chain combines TRBV6-6 with TRBJ1-2, with D possibly being TRBD1 (6 bases). From germline, CDR1 is MNHNY and CDR2 SVGAGI (reference sequence). This CDR3 has 15 residues. V was shortened by 2 bases and J by 4 bases, with 14 bases between the two germline ends.

The V gene is TRBV7-2, the J gene TRBJ2-1, with D possibly TRBD2 on 5 matching bases. CDR3 size: 14 residues. Germline V gene sequence: CDR1 SGHTA, CDR2 FQGNSA. Trimming stripped 6 bases from V and 3 bases from J, with 12 bases between. CDR3 nucleotide sequence: TGTGCCAGCAGTTCCGGGGTCCGCTACAATGAGCAGTTCTTC. This encodes CASSSGVRYNEQFF.

The V gene is TRBV7-6, the J gene TRBJ2-5, with TRBD2 matching over 7 bases. Germline CDR1 SGHVS, CDR2 FNYEAQ. This CDR3 contains 14 residues. V shed 3 bases, J shed 5 bases, and the junction held 6 bases outside the gene matches. The CDR3 nucleotides are TGTGCCAGCAGCTTCGGAAGGGAGGGGGAGACCCAGTACTTC. It specifies CASSFGREGETQYF.

The chain employs TRBV5-5 and TRBJ2-1; tentatively, D is TRBD1 (6 bases). This CDR3 is built from 15 residues. Per germline, CDR1 SGHKS and CDR2 YYEKEE (reference sequence). Deletions cut 2 bases from V and 6 bases from J, with 15 bases between. This CDR3 reads CASSFRFQGFNEQFF. CDR3 nucleotides: TGTGCCAGCAGCTTTCGATTTCAGGGGTTCAATGAGCAGTTCTTC.

This clone appeared once. CDR3 sequence: CASSFPGIETQYF. CDR3 bases: TGCGCCAGCAGCTTCCCAGGGATAGAGACCCAGTACTTC. J is TRBJ2-5 and V is TRBV5-1; D is perhaps TRBD1 (5 bases). Germline lookup yields CDR1 SGHRS and CDR2 YFSETQ. The CDR3 sequence is 13 residues long. The V and J ends lost 2 bases and 4 bases respectively, with 9 bases between them.

This chain links TRBV14 with TRBJ2-5, with D perhaps matching TRBD1 (6 bases). The CDR3 has 15 amino acids. V dropped 5 bases and J dropped 4 bases, with 17 bases sitting between them. Looked up from germline, CDR1 is SGHDN and CDR2 is FVKESK. CDR3 sequence (DNA): TGTGCCAGCAGCTTCAGAGATGGACAGAGAGAGACCCAGTACTTC. Translation: CASSFRDGQRETQYF.

In its sample, this clone was seen a few times. The chain has TRBV7-9 and TRBJ2-1, with 13 bases fitting TRBD2. The CDR3 consists of 16 residues. Germline loops: CDR1 SEHNR, CDR2 FQNEAQ (reference sequence). The trim removed 7 bases at V and 1 base at J, leaving 4 bases unmatched. CDR3 nucleotide sequence: TGTGCCAGCAAAGGACTAGCGGGGGAATCCTACAATGAGCAGTTCTTC. It encodes CASKGLAGESYNEQFF.

The V call is TRBV2, the J call TRBJ2-3; TRBD2 matches 7 bases. J gave up 4 bases and V 7 bases, and 8 bases lay outside the gene matches. The germline V gene encodes CDR1 SNHLY and CDR2 FYNNEI. This CDR3 has 14 residues. The CDR3 bases are TGTGCCAGCAAAGACGCGGGAGACCCAGATACGCAGTATTTT. Amino acids: CASKDAGDPDTQYF.

V and J are TRBV5-5 and TRBJ2-7; possibly TRBD2 for D (6 bases). V dropped 3 bases and J dropped 4 bases, with 14 bases sitting between them. The length of the CDR3 is 14 residues. Germline V gives CDR1 SGHKS, CDR2 YYEKEE (reference sequence). The CDR3 region has the DNA TGTGCCAGCAGCTCCGCGGGGAGATCGTACGAGCAGTACTTC. It encodes CASSSAGRSYEQYF.

V is TRBV12-5 and J is TRBJ2-4; D perhaps matches TRBD1 (5 bases). The CDR3 has 15 amino acids. Trimming took 6 bases from V and 0 from J, leaving 12 bases between them. Germline CDR1 LGHNT, CDR2 FRNRAP. The CDR3 loop is CASGTGAEAKNIQYF. The DNA for the CDR3 is TGTGCTAGTGGGACTGGGGCAGAAGCCAAAAACATTCAGTACTTC.

The V and J genes are TRBV10-3 and TRBJ2-1; 11 nucleotides match TRBD2. Trimming removed 3 bases from V and 1 base from J; junction bases left unmatched: 5. The CDR3 length is 17 residues. Germline loops: CDR1 ENHRY, CDR2 SYGVKD. DNA of the CDR3: TGTGCCATCAGTGAACCTAGCGGGAGGCGATCCTACAATGAGCAGTTCTTC. As protein: CAISEPSGRRSYNEQFF.

The chain recombines TRBV19 with TRBJ1-6; 7 bases are shared with TRBD1. CDR3 size: 15 residues. Germline V lookup: CDR1 LNHDA, CDR2 SQIVND (reference sequence). The V segment lost 11 bases and the J segment 4 bases; nucleotides outside the gene matches: 11. The CDR3 nucleotides read TGTGCCTGCTCGACAGGGAGCTCGTATAATTCACCCCTCCACTTT. Its protein product is CACSTGSSYNSPLHF.